The clone carrying this T cell receptor (beta chain) was recorded a few times. The entry originates in a study of OX40 agonist ivuxolimab in advanced cancers. Cycle 7 day 1, cycle 4 day 1, and baseline were the timepoints at which blood was sampled. Method: immunoSEQ multiplex PCR; TCRdb's copy keeps in-frame clones and lacks some. The sample gives around 58,000 clones, around 87% of which show up once; 5.2% is in the top ten. V was clipped by 3 bases and J by 4 bases; unmatched bases: 8. CDR3 length: 16 amino acids. The V gene's germline CDR1 is MGHRA and CDR2 YSYEKL. The chain joins TRBV4-1 to TRBJ1-1; 10 nucleotides match TRBD1. The TCR was taken from an adult with an advanced solid tumor such as melanoma, head and neck, liver or kidney cancer. The sample here was CD4+ or CD8+ T cells sorted from blood, taken in a trial of the OX40 agonist ivuxolimab. CDR3 bases: TGCGCCAGCAGCCAGGGCCCGGGACAGGGGTTCACTGAAGCTTTCTTT. Its translation: CASSQGPGQGFTEAFF.